One T cell receptor beta chain is described in this entry. As yet, its antigen is unknown. Time point described: recipient sample about 28 days before transplant, after cytoreduction. Recipient blood drawn about 28 days pretransplant and days 30, 100, 180 after. This entry comes from a study of T cell clonotyping in hematopoietic cell transplantation. The wider study: Pretransplant recipient samples were taken after cytoreduction.

Study observations and caveats: Graft donor and pretransplant recipient Inverse Simpson Index values predicted broader posttransplant TCR diversity. After transplant, recipient diversity fell while pathologically expanded clonotypes grew through day 180.

Assay used: immunoSEQ multiplex PCR; TCRdb lists only in-frame clones, some missing. Of about 36,000 clones in the sample, roughly 94% were seen once. The receptor comes from a man aged 40-49 years with chronic myeloid leukemia. Some clones in this sample may be carry-over from other donors' samples. Source: peripheral blood mononuclear cells, taken before stem cell transplant.

The CDR3 spells CASRQTSGGLFTDTQYF. DNA of the CDR3: TGTGCCAGCAGGCAGACTAGCGGGGGGCTCTTCACAGATACGCAGTATTTT. The chain is built from TRBV27 and TRBJ2-3; 13 bases align to TRBD2. The germline gives CDR1 MNHEY, CDR2 SMNVEV (reference sequence). Unmatched junction bases numbered 8, after V lost 6 bases and J lost 2 bases. The CDR3 is 17 residues long.